These T cell receptor beta chains were read from a single sample in a study of glioma-infiltrating T cells after dendritic cell vaccination. Here immunoSEQ multiplex PCR was the method, and the copy in TCRdb shows in-frame clones only, minus some. The repertoire holds around 96,000 clones, around three quarters seen once, with approximately 5.9% in the top ten. The specimen was blood, collected before dendritic cell vaccination. The receptors come from a human donor with glioblastoma. Each CDR3 is given with its conserved first and last residue. The D gene is left open where the match is weak. Part of the rows lack a size; the others show once, few, many or a class for expanded clones.

.	TRBV7-6	TRBJ2-7	.	CASSLYNSYEQYF	TGTGCCAGCAGCTTATACAACAGCTACGAGCAGTACTTC
.	TRBV5-1	TRBJ1-1	.	CASSKLWATEAFF	TGCGCCAGCAGCAAATTGTGGGCCACTGAAGCTTTCTTT
.	TRBV15	TRBJ1-1	.	CATSSRVAGTEAFF	TGTGCCACCAGCAGTAGGGTCGCGGGCACTGAAGCTTTCTTT
.	TRBV5-4	TRBJ2-5	.	CASSFGGGHVETQYF	TGTGCCAGCAGCTTCGGCGGGGGCCACGTTGAGACCCAGTACTTC
.	TRBV14	TRBJ1-4	.	CASSQVYGKLFF	TGTGCCAGCAGCCAAGTGTACGGAAAACTGTTTTTT
.	TRBV2	TRBJ2-7	.	CASSVVATEQYF	TGTGCCAGCAGTGTTGTAGCAACCGAGCAGTACTTC
once	TRBV7-9	TRBJ1-1	.	CASSFTGTLNTEAFF	TGTGCCAGCAGCTTTACAGGGACCCTAAACACTGAAGCTTTCTTT
.	TRBV27	TRBJ1-2	TRBD1	CASFDRGLGYTF	TGTGCCAGCTTCGACAGGGGTTTAGGCTACACCTTC
.	TRBV10-3	TRBJ1-4	.	CAISESKRGAGEKLFF	TGTGCCATCAGTGAGTCGAAGCGGGGGGCCGGTGAAAAACTGTTTTTT
.	TRBV6-1	TRBJ2-7	TRBD2	CASSEGGRYEQYF	TGTGCCAGCAGTGAGGGAGGGCGCTACGAGCAGTACTTC
.	TRBV5-4	TRBJ1-3	.	CASSLGLAGSGNTIYF	TGTGCCAGCAGCTTGGGGTTGGCGGGCTCTGGAAACACCATATATTTT
.	TRBV30	TRBJ2-6	TRBD1	CAGQLQGAKDPESGANVLTF	TGTGCCGGGCAATTACAGGGGGCGAAGGACCCTGAATCTGGGGCCAACGTCCTGACTTTC
.	TRBV9	TRBJ2-1	.	CASSVGELYNEQFF	TGTGCCAGCAGCGTAGGGGAGCTTTACAATGAGCAGTTCTTC
.	TRBV21-1	TRBJ2-7	.	CADPLSGGLSYEQYF	TGTGCGGATCCTCTTTCAGGGGGACTCTCCTACGAGCAGTACTTC
.	TRBV6-5	TRBJ2-5	.	CASSYRETQYF	TGTGCCAGCAGTTACCGGGAGACCCAGTACTTC
few	TRBV29-1	TRBJ2-3	TRBD2	CSVEFFQSGGGDTQYF	TGCAGCGTTGAATTCTTTCAGAGCGGGGGGGGAGATACGCAGTATTTT
.	TRBV19	TRBJ2-3	TRBD1	CASSQFTGVRVGDTQYF	TGTGCCAGTAGTCAGTTCACAGGGGTTCGGGTTGGAGATACGCAGTATTTT
.	TRBV6-5	TRBJ1-5	.	CASSSGNQPQHF	TGTGCCAGCAGTTCGGGCAATCAGCCCCAGCATTTT
.	TRBV7-8	TRBJ2-7	.	CASSSYLGGEQYF	TGTGCCAGCAGCTCCTACCTAGGAGGCGAGCAGTACTTC
.	TRBV5-1	TRBJ2-2	.	CASSFSEAGELFF	TGCGCCAGCAGCTTTTCAGAGGCCGGGGAGCTGTTTTTT
.	TRBV5-1	TRBJ2-7	.	CASSPKTGPGYEQYF	TGCGCCAGCAGCCCGAAGACAGGTCCAGGCTACGAGCAGTACTTC
.	TRBV28	TRBJ2-1	.	CASSGADRKDNEQFF	TGTGCCAGCAGTGGGGCCGACAGAAAGGACAATGAGCAGTTCTTC
.	TRBV6-5	TRBJ2-7	.	CASSYNSHPSPYEQYF	TGTGCCAGCAGTTATAACTCCCACCCTAGCCCCTACGAGCAGTACTTC
.	TRBV5-1	TRBJ2-2	.	CASSFDTNTGELFF	TGCGCCAGCAGCTTTGACACGAACACCGGGGAGCTGTTTTTT
.	TRBV7-9	TRBJ2-7	TRBD2	CASSPGLAGTYEQYF	TGTGCCAGCAGCCCTGGACTAGCGGGAACCTACGAGCAGTACTTC
.	TRBV11-2	TRBJ1-1	.	CASSLVEAFF	TGTGCCAGCAGCTTAGTAGAAGCTTTCTTT
.	TRBV19	TRBJ1-2	.	CASSPSVNYGYTF	TGTGCCAGTAGTCCCAGCGTGAACTATGGCTACACCTTC
.	TRBV28	TRBJ2-7	.	CASTLDSSYEQYF	TGTGCCAGCACTTTAGACAGTTCCTACGAGCAGTACTTC
.	TRBV30	TRBJ2-7	TRBD1	CAWSARTGGEQYF	TGTGCCTGGAGTGCCCGGACAGGGGGCGAGCAGTACTTC
.	TRBV10-3	TRBJ1-2	TRBD1	CAISETGTGAGGYTF	TGTGCCATCAGTGAGACCGGGACAGGGGCCGGCGGCTACACCTTC
.	TRBV18	TRBJ1-2	.	CASSLAQGQDYGYTF	TGTGCCAGCTCACTAGCCCAGGGGCAGGACTATGGCTACACCTTC
.	TRBV9	TRBJ2-2	.	CASSHDGDAGELFF	TGTGCCAGCAGCCATGATGGAGATGCCGGGGAGCTGTTTTTT
.	TRBV6-6	TRBJ2-1	TRBD1	CASRETGDGGGNEQFF	TGTGCCAGCAGGGAGACAGGGGACGGCGGCGGAAATGAGCAGTTCTTC
.	TRBV7-9	TRBJ1-2	TRBD1	CASTTPARTGQNYGYTF	TGTGCCAGCACCACGCCAGCCCGGACAGGGCAAAACTATGGCTACACCTTC
.	TRBV19	TRBJ1-5	.	CASSIVQQSNQPQHF	TGTGCCAGTAGTATAGTCCAACAGAGCAATCAGCCCCAGCATTTT
once	TRBV19	TRBJ1-1	TRBD1	CASRDKGQGIGVNTEAFF	TGTGCCAGTAGGGACAAGGGACAGGGGATCGGCGTGAACACTGAAGCTTTCTTT
.	TRBV10-3	TRBJ2-5	.	CAISRAVGGSETQYF	TGTGCCATCTCTAGGGCCGTAGGGGGTTCAGAGACCCAGTACTTC
.	TRBV9	TRBJ2-7	.	CASSPARTLSEQYF	TGTGCCAGCAGCCCCGCGAGGACTCTAAGCGAGCAGTACTTC
.	TRBV15	TRBJ1-4	.	CATSSLQEKLFF	TGTGCCACCAGCAGTTTACAGGAAAAACTGTTTTTT
.	TRBV4-2	TRBJ1-6	TRBD1	CASSQIRLRQGSVRPYSPLHF	TGTGCCAGCAGCCAAATCCGCCTCCGACAGGGGAGCGTCAGGCCATATTCACCCCTCCACTTT
.	TRBV2	TRBJ1-2	.	CASSEHGNYGYTF	TGTGCCAGCAGTGAACACGGGAACTATGGCTACACCTTC
.	TRBV2	TRBJ1-1	.	CASTTAESTEAFF	TGTGCCAGCACCACAGCAGAGAGCACTGAAGCTTTCTTT
.	TRBV27	TRBJ2-7	TRBD1	CASSLYATGDSYEQYF	TGTGCCAGCAGTTTATACGCAACAGGGGATTCCTACGAGCAGTACTTC
.	TRBV19	TRBJ2-1	.	CASSIAGGEQFF	TGTGCCAGTAGTATCGCGGGTGGTGAGCAGTTCTTC
.	TRBV7-3	TRBJ2-1	.	CASSLIPSAWSKEYNEQFF	TGTGCCAGCAGCTTAATCCCCTCTGCATGGAGTAAGGAATACAATGAGCAGTTCTTC
.	TRBV6-5	TRBJ2-7	TRBD2	CASHTSGRGEQYF	TGTGCCAGCCATACTAGCGGGAGAGGTGAGCAGTACTTC
.	TRBV6-5	TRBJ1-3	.	CASSYSTGSGNTIYF	TGTGCCAGCAGTTACTCGACAGGCTCTGGAAACACCATATATTTT
once	TRBV19	TRBJ1-2	.	CASSIAPGATYGYTF	TGTGCCAGTAGTATTGCCCCAGGGGCTACCTATGGCTACACCTTC
.	TRBV7-6	TRBJ2-2	TRBD2	CASSLELAGIGELFF	TGTGCCAGCAGCTTAGAACTAGCGGGGATCGGGGAGCTGTTTTTT
.	TRBV5-1	TRBJ1-2	TRBD1	CASSWEQGFYGYTF	TGCGCCAGCAGTTGGGAACAGGGGTTTTATGGCTACACCTTC
.	TRBV2	TRBJ2-1	TRBD2	CASRTSGGNEQFF	TGTGCCAGCAGGACTAGCGGGGGGAATGAGCAGTTCTTC
.	TRBV2	TRBJ1-1	.	CASSENIFSEAFF	TGTGCCAGCAGTGAAAACATTTTTTCTGAAGCTTTCTTT
.	TRBV5-4	TRBJ1-1	.	CASSLVEYTEAFF	TGTGCCAGCAGCTTGGTGGAGTACACTGAAGCTTTCTTT
once	TRBV27	TRBJ1-4	.	CASKVGLHSEKLFF	TGTGCCAGCAAAGTAGGACTGCATTCTGAAAAACTGTTTTTT